Listed below are T cell receptor beta chains from one sample, sequenced in a study of blood T cell repertoires in COVID-19. The method was immunoSEQ multiplex PCR; TCRdb's version includes in-frame clones alone and lacks a portion of them. In the table there are under 350,000 clones, roughly 86% of which are singletons. The sequencing input was PBMCs or T cells enriched from blood (not recorded which). The source is a woman under 30 who had recovered from COVID-19. Each CDR3 is given with its conserved first and last residue.

V gene,J gene,CDR3 protein
TRBV5-1,TRBJ2-1,CASSPDRAPYNEQFF
TRBV4-1,TRBJ1-5,CASSPGANQPQHF
TRBV7-7,TRBJ2-5,CASSLSASGRETQYF
TRBV10-1,TRBJ2-5,CASSEARVQETQYF
TRBV11-3,TRBJ2-1,CASSFLASDEQFF
TRBV30,TRBJ2-5,CAWVGQQETQYF
TRBV10-1,TRBJ2-7,CAPRLGVGTSGSFYEQYF
TRBV3-1/TRBV3-2,TRBJ2-2,CASSQVYNGELFF
TRBV5-6,TRBJ1-5,CASSSGGWSNQPQHF
TRBV30,TRBJ1-2,CAWSVGQPSNYGYTF
TRBV18,TRBJ2-6,CASSPGFGQTSGANVLTF
TRBV27,TRBJ2-1,CASSFGRGWSNEQFF
TRBV7-8,TRBJ2-3,CASSLVISGTPISTDTQYF
TRBV14,TRBJ2-1,CASSQGLAGGNEQFF
TRBV9,TRBJ1-4,CASSPRQGGGEKLFF
TRBV5-1,TRBJ2-1,CASKLGGSPSLSSYNEQFF
TRBV19,TRBJ1-4,CASSMEGQGYEKLFF
TRBV4-3,TRBJ1-6,CASSHEPGQVNSPLHF
TRBV29-1,TRBJ2-1,CSAAVDRGNEQFF
TRBV29-1,TRBJ2-5,CSVESRAGGLQETQYF
TRBV28,TRBJ2-3,CASSLSSGGGTDTQYF
TRBV18,TRBJ1-2,CASSRGTGTYGYTF
TRBV18,TRBJ2-7,CASSPGLDLLGQYF
TRBV11-3,TRBJ1-5,CASSSRPGQPQHF
TRBV7-6,TRBJ2-7,CASSYSAGKGLAYEQYF
TRBV24-1,TRBJ2-1,CATSVFGQGVHEQFF
TRBV11-3,TRBJ1-1,CASSETRPGTEAFF
TRBV9,TRBJ2-1,CASSPFGESSYNEQFF
TRBV30,TRBJ2-7,CAWSFSSTYEQYF
TRBV19,TRBJ2-7,CASQKSGRSEYEQYF
TRBV21-1,TRBJ1-1,CASTTGGPNTEAFF
TRBV6-5,TRBJ2-7,CASSYGWAGEQYF
TRBV18,TRBJ1-3,CASSQTRDSTGNTIYF